This T cell receptor beta chain appears in the sequencing data of a study of T cell responses to AZD1222 COVID-19 vaccine. Study results and caveats: Repertoire collection took place solely once the T cell response had peaked. Regions 160-218 and 743-854 held dominance among vaccine-associated CD4 TCRs, which spanned spike. Females outnumbered males among donors, who were mostly white British; clonal diversity was possibly underestimated.

Using immunoSEQ multiplex PCR, the repertoire was profiled, and TCRdb retains in-frame clones only, with some absent. The table records 90,000 to 110,000 clones, 88% of them present only once. This clone was seen once. Its specificity is not known. CDR3 length: 12 amino acids. Trimming took 4 bases from V and 10 from J; bases not matched to a gene: 3. CDR1 is SGHRS and CDR2 is YFSETQ in the germline V gene. The TCR was taken from an adult in good health. The chain combines TRBV5-1 with TRBJ1-1; 11 positions match TRBD1. The specimen was peripheral blood, collected on day 0 of MenACWY control vaccination. The CDR3 DNA reads as TGCGCCAGCAGCGGAGGGACAGGGGGAGCTTTCTTT. The encoded protein is CASSGGTGGAFF.